This T cell receptor (beta chain) derives from a study of control samples from healthy donors and cancer patients. Generated by immunoSEQ multiplex PCR, the TCRdb table keeps only in-frame clones and is missing some. This sample has approximately 80,000 clones, with about nine tenths found just once. The germline V gene encodes CDR1 ENHRY and CDR2 SYGVKD. The CDR3 length is 16 residues. Trimming left V 0 bases short and J 2 bases short, with 10 bases between. The sequenced sample was blood. This receptor was obtained from a man aged 30 to 45 in good health. The chain carries TRBV10-3 and TRBJ2-2, with TRBD1 as a possible D gene (5 bases). CDR3 amino acids: CAISESRTTNTGELFF. The DNA of the CDR3 is TGTGCCATCAGTGAGTCGAGGACAACCAACACCGGGGAGCTGTTTTTT.